This is a list of T cell receptor beta chains from one sample in a study of CD8+ T cells in alopecia areata. Using immunoSEQ multiplex PCR, the repertoire was profiled, and TCRdb retains in-frame clones only, with some absent. The data hold approximately 180,000 clones, with roughly 60% observed a single time. The source material was CD4+ T cells sorted from blood, sampled at week 24, from a patient treated with tofacitinib. All receptors derive from a human donor with alopecia areata. Each CDR3 is given with its conserved first and last residue. Each record gives: clone size, D gene, V gene, J gene, CDR3 protein, CDR3 DNA. The D gene is left open where the match is weak. Expanded clones get a size class; other rows say once, few or many, or leave the size out.

once,.,TRBV5-1,TRBJ1-1,CASRPRSMNTEAFF,TGCGCCAGCAGACCACGGTCCATGAACACTGAAGCTTTCTTT
few,.,TRBV30,TRBJ1-2,CAWSVRQGDGYTF,TGTGCCTGGAGTGTGAGACAAGGAGATGGCTACACCTTC
few,TRBD1,TRBV5-6,TRBJ1-6,CASSLEVRGRRNSPLHF,TGTGCCAGCAGCTTGGAGGTCAGGGGGCGAAGGAATTCACCCCTCCACTTT
.,TRBD1,TRBV11-2,TRBJ1-2,CASSLTGANYGYTF,TGTGCCAGCAGCTTGACAGGGGCTAACTATGGCTACACCTTC
few,.,TRBV21-1,TRBJ2-7,CASSGGLGFEQYF,TGTGCCAGCAGCGGGGGACTAGGATTCGAGCAGTACTTC
.,TRBD1,TRBV25-1,TRBJ1-1,CASSAPTGAGTEAFF,TGTGCCAGCAGTGCCCCGACAGGGGCAGGCACTGAAGCTTTCTTT
.,.,TRBV15,TRBJ2-5,CATSRVVGGRVETQYF,TGTGCCACCAGCAGAGTTGTAGGGGGTAGGGTGGAGACCCAGTACTTC
.,.,TRBV4-3,TRBJ1-6,CASSHLGSPLHF,TGCGCCAGCAGCCACCTGGGGTCACCCCTCCACTTT
.,TRBD1,TRBV7-8,TRBJ2-5,CASSKDRPYIETQYF,TGTGCCAGCAGCAAGGACAGGCCCTACATCGAGACCCAGTACTTC
.,.,TRBV29-1,TRBJ2-1,CSARRTTYNEQFF,TGCAGCGCCCGACGGACGACCTACAATGAGCAGTTCTTC
.,TRBD1,TRBV7-2,TRBJ2-1,CASSPRTGTYNEQFF,TGTGCCAGCAGCCCAAGGACAGGGACCTACAATGAGCAGTTCTTC
.,TRBD1,TRBV29-1,TRBJ1-2,CSGRTGEGYTF,TGCAGCGGGCGGACAGGGGAAGGCTACACCTTC
.,.,TRBV29-1,TRBJ2-7,CSVEFMREQYF,TGCAGCGTTGAATTTATGCGAGAGCAGTACTTC
once,.,TRBV9,TRBJ2-5,CASSVGQGETQYF,TGTGCCAGCAGCGTAGGTCAGGGAGAGACCCAGTACTTC
.,.,TRBV30,TRBJ1-6,CAWSEDSPLHF,TGTGCCTGGAGTGAGGATTCACCCCTCCACTTT
.,TRBD2,TRBV4-3,TRBJ2-3,CASSQLAGSSTDTQYF,TGCGCCAGCAGCCAACTAGCGGGATCTAGCACAGATACGCAGTATTTT
few,.,TRBV19,TRBJ2-1,CASNIPPAVEQFF,TGTGCCAGTAACATTCCTCCGGCCGTCGAGCAGTTCTTC
.,TRBD1,TRBV11-2,TRBJ2-1,CASSPGQGGTFF,TGTGCCAGCAGCCCCGGACAGGGGGGTACGTTCTTC
.,.,TRBV5-6,TRBJ2-7,CASSSTTGRYEQYF,TGTGCCAGCAGCTCTACAACAGGGCGCTACGAGCAGTACTTC
once,TRBD1,TRBV4-1,TRBJ1-1,CASSQRQGNTEAFF,TGCGCCAGCAGCCAAAGACAGGGGAACACTGAAGCTTTCTTT
.,.,TRBV30,TRBJ1-2,CAWSPGQGYTF,TGTGCCTGGAGTCCCGGGCAGGGCTACACCTTC
.,TRBD2,TRBV7-2,TRBJ2-7,CASSWRGRAGAPYEQYF,TGTGCCAGCAGCTGGAGGGGGAGAGCGGGGGCTCCCTACGAGCAGTACTTC
.,TRBD1,TRBV30,TRBJ1-6,CAWSKTGYNSPLHF,TGTGCCTGGAGTAAGACAGGGTATAATTCACCCCTCCACTTT
few,TRBD1,TRBV4-3,TRBJ1-2,CASSQDAGTDYGYTF,TGCGCCAGCAGCCAAGACGCCGGGACAGACTATGGCTACACCTTC
.,.,TRBV5-1,TRBJ2-6,CASSSPGGARGANVLTF,TGCGCCAGCAGCTCCCCAGGGGGGGCGCGAGGGGCCAACGTCCTGACTTTC
.,TRBD1,TRBV5-1,TRBJ2-3,CASNSGTGRTDTQYF,TGCGCCAGCAACAGCGGGACAGGGAGGACAGATACGCAGTATTTT
.,TRBD2,TRBV4-3,TRBJ2-3,CASSQRGGLDTQYF,TGCGCCAGCAGCCAACGGGGGGGCCTAGATACGCAGTATTTT
.,.,TRBV4-3,TRBJ2-5,CASSHGTQETQYF,TGCGCCAGCAGCCATGGGACCCAAGAGACCCAGTACTTC
.,.,TRBV29-1,TRBJ1-2,CQTGQGDGYTF,TGCCAAACCGGTCAGGGAGATGGCTACACCTTC
many,TRBD1,TRBV20-1,TRBJ1-2,CSSQGAEGYTF,TGCAGTAGCCAGGGGGCGGAAGGCTACACCTTC
.,.,TRBV9,TRBJ2-1,CASSVRYNEQFF,TGTGCCAGCAGCGTGCGCTACAATGAGCAGTTCTTC